Listed below are T cell receptor beta chains from one sample, sequenced in a study of cytomegalovirus exposure and HLA in healthy donors. Here immunoSEQ multiplex PCR was the method, and the copy in TCRdb shows in-frame clones only, minus some. This sample has 55,000 to 70,000 clones, with around 61% found just once. Sequenced input: PBMCs. The receptors shown here come from a woman in her 50s in good health and CMV-seronegative. The CDR3 runs from the conserved cysteine through the conserved F or W. The order of the fields is D gene, J gene, CDR3 length, clone size, V gene, CDR3 DNA, CDR3 protein. A D gene is named only where the DNA matches it firmly. Expanded clones get a size class; other rows say once, few or many, or leave the size out.

d_call: TRBD2
j_call: TRBJ2-3
cdr3_length: 16
clone_size: NA
v_call: TRBV7-9
cdr3_nt: TGTGCCAGCAGCTTACTGAGACTAGCGGGCACAGATACGCAGTATTTT
cdr3_aa: CASSLLRLAGTDTQYF

d_call: TRBD1
j_call: TRBJ2-5
cdr3_length: 16
clone_size: once
v_call: TRBV4-2
cdr3_nt: TGTGCCAGCAGCCAAGATCCGGCAGGGGGCCAAGAGACCCAGTACTTC
cdr3_aa: CASSQDPAGGQETQYF

d_call: NA
j_call: TRBJ1-2
cdr3_length: 12
clone_size: NA
v_call: TRBV25-1
cdr3_nt: TGTGCCAGCAGTGACGGGTCATATGGCTACACCTTC
cdr3_aa: CASSDGSYGYTF

d_call: NA
j_call: TRBJ1-1
cdr3_length: 15
clone_size: once
v_call: TRBV5-1
cdr3_nt: TGCGCCAGCAGCTTGGCCGGGAGGAGTGGCACTGAAGCTTTCTTT
cdr3_aa: CASSLAGRSGTEAFF

d_call: NA
j_call: TRBJ1-2
cdr3_length: 13
clone_size: few
v_call: TRBV6-5
cdr3_nt: TGTGCCAGCAGTTACTACGGGAGATTGAGCTACACCTTC
cdr3_aa: CASSYYGRLSYTF

d_call: NA
j_call: TRBJ1-5
cdr3_length: 13
clone_size: NA
v_call: TRBV7-3
cdr3_nt: TGTGCCAGCAGCTTAGAGGTTGATCAGCCCCAGCATTTT
cdr3_aa: CASSLEVDQPQHF

d_call: TRBD2
j_call: TRBJ2-7
cdr3_length: 15
clone_size: NA
v_call: TRBV4-2
cdr3_nt: TGTGCCAGCAGCGAGACTAGCGGGCCTTCCTACGAGCAGTACTTC
cdr3_aa: CASSETSGPSYEQYF

d_call: TRBD1
j_call: TRBJ2-5
cdr3_length: 15
clone_size: NA
v_call: TRBV5-1
cdr3_nt: TGCGCCAGCAGCTTAACCGGGACAGTCCAAGAGACCCAGTACTTC
cdr3_aa: CASSLTGTVQETQYF

d_call: TRBD2
j_call: TRBJ2-1
cdr3_length: 19
clone_size: few
v_call: TRBV19
cdr3_nt: TGTGCCAGTAGCAGTAGACCGGGACTAGCGGGGAGCTCCTACAATGAGCAGTTCTTC
cdr3_aa: CASSSRPGLAGSSYNEQFF

d_call: TRBD1
j_call: TRBJ2-7
cdr3_length: 15
clone_size: NA
v_call: TRBV4-1
cdr3_nt: TGCGCCAGCAGCCAAGAGGGGACAGGGCGCGACGAGCAGTACTTC
cdr3_aa: CASSQEGTGRDEQYF

d_call: TRBD1
j_call: TRBJ1-2
cdr3_length: 14
clone_size: NA
v_call: TRBV14
cdr3_nt: TGTGCCAGCAGCCAACCAGGGGGCTGGAATGGCTACACCTTC
cdr3_aa: CASSQPGGWNGYTF

d_call: NA
j_call: TRBJ2-7
cdr3_length: 14
clone_size: NA
v_call: TRBV19
cdr3_nt: TGTGCCAGTAGTAGACAGGTCAGCTCCTACGAGCAGTACTTC
cdr3_aa: CASSRQVSSYEQYF

d_call: TRBD2
j_call: TRBJ2-1
cdr3_length: 15
clone_size: NA
v_call: TRBV28
cdr3_nt: TGTGCCAGCAGTCCGGGACTAGCGGATTACAATGAGCAGTTCTTC
cdr3_aa: CASSPGLADYNEQFF

d_call: NA
j_call: TRBJ2-5
cdr3_length: 14
clone_size: few
v_call: TRBV4-3
cdr3_nt: TGCGCCAGCAGCCAGATGGCGGGGGCAGAGACCCAGTACTTC
cdr3_aa: CASSQMAGAETQYF

d_call: TRBD2
j_call: TRBJ2-2
cdr3_length: 14
clone_size: NA
v_call: TRBV2
cdr3_nt: TGTGCCAAGGATAGCGGGTCGAACACCGGGGAGCTGTTTTTT
cdr3_aa: CAKDSGSNTGELFF

d_call: NA
j_call: TRBJ1-1
cdr3_length: 13
clone_size: few
v_call: TRBV30
cdr3_nt: TGTGCCTGCCCGGACGACAGGAACACTGAAGCTTTCTTT
cdr3_aa: CACPDDRNTEAFF

d_call: NA
j_call: TRBJ1-4
cdr3_length: 15
clone_size: NA
v_call: TRBV28
cdr3_nt: TGTGCCAGCCTCGTCCGAGGGCAGGCTAATGAAAAACTGTTTTTT
cdr3_aa: CASLVRGQANEKLFF

d_call: NA
j_call: TRBJ2-3
cdr3_length: 17
clone_size: NA
v_call: TRBV11-2
cdr3_nt: TGTGCCAGCAGCCCGAAGCAGAGGAGGACCAGCACAGATACGCAGTATTTT
cdr3_aa: CASSPKQRRTSTDTQYF

d_call: TRBD1
j_call: TRBJ2-1
cdr3_length: 13
clone_size: NA
v_call: TRBV30
cdr3_nt: TGTGCCTGGACCTTCGGGGACAGTTATGAGCAGTTCTTC
cdr3_aa: CAWTFGDSYEQFF

d_call: TRBD1
j_call: TRBJ2-5
cdr3_length: 16
clone_size: once
v_call: TRBV6-5
cdr3_nt: TGTGCCAGCAGTTACTCCACCGGGACAGGGCAAGAGACCCAGTACTTC
cdr3_aa: CASSYSTGTGQETQYF

d_call: NA
j_call: TRBJ2-1
cdr3_length: 14
clone_size: NA
v_call: TRBV9
cdr3_nt: TGTGCCAGCAGCGAGGTGGACTACTACAATGAGCAGTTCTTC
cdr3_aa: CASSEVDYYNEQFF

d_call: TRBD2
j_call: TRBJ2-1
cdr3_length: 16
clone_size: NA
v_call: TRBV7-2
cdr3_nt: TGTGCCAGCAGCGCTAACAGAGGACTAGGCTACAATGAGCAGTTCTTC
cdr3_aa: CASSANRGLGYNEQFF

d_call: NA
j_call: TRBJ1-5
cdr3_length: 13
clone_size: NA
v_call: TRBV7-2
cdr3_nt: TGTGCCAGCAGCAAGAGGGGCAATCAGCCCCAGCATTTT
cdr3_aa: CASSKRGNQPQHF

d_call: TRBD2
j_call: TRBJ2-7
cdr3_length: 14
clone_size: few
v_call: TRBV19
cdr3_nt: TGTGCCAGTAGCCCAAGCGGGAGTACCTACGAGCAGTACTTC
cdr3_aa: CASSPSGSTYEQYF

d_call: NA
j_call: TRBJ1-1
cdr3_length: 15
clone_size: once
v_call: TRBV6-5
cdr3_nt: TGTGCCACCTACCCATGGGGGCGGGTGGGCACTGAAGCTTTCTTT
cdr3_aa: CATYPWGRVGTEAFF

d_call: TRBD2
j_call: TRBJ2-2
cdr3_length: 16
clone_size: NA
v_call: TRBV5-1
cdr3_nt: TGCGCCAGCAGCTTAGGGACTAGCTTCAACACCGGGGAGCTGTTTTTT
cdr3_aa: CASSLGTSFNTGELFF

d_call: NA
j_call: TRBJ1-5
cdr3_length: 18
clone_size: NA
v_call: TRBV21-1
cdr3_nt: TGTGCCAGCAGCAAAGGACAGGGGAGTGTAGTTAGCAATCAGCCCCAGCATTTT
cdr3_aa: CASSKGQGSVVSNQPQHF

d_call: NA
j_call: TRBJ2-7
cdr3_length: 14
clone_size: NA
v_call: TRBV27
cdr3_nt: TGTGCCAGCAGTTTTACAGGGTTAACCTACGAGCAGTACTTC
cdr3_aa: CASSFTGLTYEQYF

d_call: TRBD1
j_call: TRBJ1-5
cdr3_length: 14
clone_size: few
v_call: TRBV27
cdr3_nt: TGTGCCAGCAGTTTAAGGGACAGATATCAGCCCCAGCATTTT
cdr3_aa: CASSLRDRYQPQHF

d_call: TRBD2
j_call: TRBJ2-7
cdr3_length: 15
clone_size: few
v_call: TRBV28
cdr3_nt: TGTGCCAGCAGATCCCAAGGGGCGGGAGACTACGAGCAGTACTTC
cdr3_aa: CASRSQGAGDYEQYF

d_call: TRBD2
j_call: TRBJ2-7
cdr3_length: 16
clone_size: NA
v_call: TRBV7-6
cdr3_nt: TGTGCCAGCAGCTTGCTGAGCGGGGCCCACTCCTACGAGCAGTACTTC
cdr3_aa: CASSLLSGAHSYEQYF

d_call: TRBD1
j_call: TRBJ2-3
cdr3_length: 16
clone_size: NA
v_call: TRBV4-2
cdr3_nt: TGTGCCAGCAGCCGGGGCCGGGACAGCCCCGGGGATACGCAGTATTTT
cdr3_aa: CASSRGRDSPGDTQYF

d_call: NA
j_call: TRBJ1-1
cdr3_length: 13
clone_size: NA
v_call: TRBV2
cdr3_nt: TGTGCCAGCTCCAGGAGGCCGAACACTGAAGCTTTCTTT
cdr3_aa: CASSRRPNTEAFF

d_call: TRBD1
j_call: TRBJ1-1
cdr3_length: 14
clone_size: NA
v_call: TRBV6-6
cdr3_nt: TGTGCCAGCAGTTACGGGGCAGGGGGGACTGAAGCTTTCTTT
cdr3_aa: CASSYGAGGTEAFF